The 19 T cell receptor beta chains below all came from one sample that was sequenced in a study of T cell responses to AZD1222 COVID-19 vaccine. Some clones are missing from TCRdb's copy, which holds only in-frame ones; the method was immunoSEQ multiplex PCR. The sample shows roughly 100,000 clones, roughly 91% of them seen only once. Sequencing used peripheral blood, obtained on day 0 of AZD1222 vaccination. These receptors originate from an adult in good health.

This clone was observed a handful of times. The rearrangement uses TRBV28 and TRBJ1-6; D unresolved. Germline CDR1 reads MDHEN; CDR2 reads SYDVKM. Trimming pared 10 bases from V and 5 bases from J, leaving 15 bases between. This CDR3 is built from 14 residues. This chain's CDR3 is CATLEGNNNSPLHF. Written as DNA, the CDR3 is TGTGCCACACTCGAAGGGAATAATAATTCACCCCTCCACTTT.

The chain has TRBV30 and TRBJ2-1; D may match TRBD1 or TRBD2 (5 bases each). Deletions cut 5 bases from V and 8 bases from J, with 16 bases between. The V gene's germline CDR1 is GTSNPN and CDR2 SVGIG (reference sequence). The CDR3 has 13 residues. CDR3 region: CAWWDQGWDEQFF. The CDR3 DNA follows: TGTGCCTGGTGGGACCAAGGGTGGGATGAGCAGTTCTTC.

This clone was seen a single time. CDR3 sequence: CASSPWGDLGTEAFF. Written as DNA, the CDR3 is TGTGCCAGCAGCCCTTGGGGCGATTTGGGCACTGAAGCTTTCTTT. The rearrangement links TRBV28 to TRBJ1-1, with a weak D call TRBD1 (5 bases). Germline CDR1 is MDHEN and CDR2 is SYDVKM. CDR3 length equals 15 residues. Trimming pared 6 bases from V and 4 bases from J, leaving 18 bases between.

This chain links TRBV20-1 with TRBJ2-3, with TRBD2 matching over 10 bases. The germline V gene has CDR1 DFQATT and CDR2 SNEGSKA (reference sequence). The CDR3 length is 14 residues. The junction had 4 bases not matched to a gene; V was cut back by 3 bases and J by 4 bases. The CDR3 protein is CSASSLAGADTQYF. Written as DNA, the CDR3 is TGCAGTGCTAGTAGTCTAGCGGGAGCAGATACGCAGTATTTT.

The rearrangement links TRBV28 to TRBJ2-7; tentative D call: TRBD2 (5 bases). Deletions cut 5 bases from V and 4 bases from J, with 12 bases between. Germline CDR1 is MDHEN and CDR2 is SYDVKM. The CDR3 is 13 amino acids. The DNA for the CDR3 is TGTGCCAGCAGTGGAGGCAGGCAATACGAGCAGTACTTC. It codes for CASSGGRQYEQYF.

This chain joins TRBV27 and TRBJ2-1; 10 bases fit TRBD2. The germline gives CDR1 MNHEY, CDR2 SMNVEV (reference sequence). This CDR3 is 15 amino acids long. The ends lost 2 bases at V and 7 bases at J; junction bases unmatched: 5. The CDR3: CASSLNLAGVNEQFF. The CDR3 DNA reads as TGTGCCAGCAGTTTAAACCTAGCGGGAGTTAATGAGCAGTTCTTC.

The chain couples TRBV2 to TRBJ2-7; 9 bases fit TRBD1. J gave up 3 bases and V 7 bases, and 10 bases lay outside the gene matches. CDR1 and CDR2 from the germline V gene are SNHLY and FYNNEI. The CDR3 is made up of 15 amino acids. The CDR3 reads CASTQGGTGIYEQYF. The CDR3 region has the DNA TGTGCCAGCACCCAAGGGGGGACAGGGATCTACGAGCAGTACTTC.

The rearrangement joins TRBV15 to TRBJ2-5; D remains unclear. The CDR3 contains 14 residues. Looked up from germline, CDR1 is LNHNV and CDR2 is YYDKDF (reference sequence). Trimming cost V 3 bases and J 2 bases, with 10 bases left between them. In nucleotides, the CDR3 is TGTGCCACCAGCAGCCCCCCTGGACAAGAGACCCAGTACTTC. Protein sequence: CATSSPPGQETQYF.

This clone was detected once. The genes are TRBV30 and TRBJ2-7; weak D call: TRBD1 (5 bases). V was pared by 0 bases and J by 5 bases, with 8 bases between. The CDR3 loop spans 12 amino acids. The germline V gene has CDR1 GTSNPN and CDR2 SVGIG (reference sequence). This chain's CDR3 is CAWSVLTDEQYF. The CDR3 nucleotides are TGTGCCTGGAGTGTTTTGACAGACGAGCAGTACTTC.

This chain connects TRBV11-2 to TRBJ2-2; D could derive from TRBD1 or TRBD2 (5 bases each). V was clipped by 1 base and J by 5 bases, with 20 bases between them. The germline V gene encodes CDR1 SGHAT and CDR2 FQNNGV. CDR3 size: 18 residues. CDR3 sequence reads: CASSLGRWGKAWTGELFF. The DNA for the CDR3 is TGTGCCAGCAGCTTAGGGAGGTGGGGGAAGGCCTGGACCGGGGAGCTGTTTTTT.

The rearrangement links TRBV27 to TRBJ2-1, with 11 bases fitting TRBD2. Trimming at V came to 2 bases and at J to 8 bases, leaving 11 bases not matched to a gene. The CDR3 has 17 residues. Germline-derived CDR1 and CDR2 are MNHEY and SMNVEV (reference sequence). CDR3 sequence: CASSLILAGGLLDEQFF. The CDR3 region has the DNA TGTGCCAGCAGTTTAATCCTAGCGGGGGGACTTTTGGATGAGCAGTTCTTC.

J is TRBJ1-1 and V is TRBV19; TRBD1 aligns across 7 bases. From germline, CDR1 is LNHDA and CDR2 SQIVND (reference sequence). J lost 6 bases, V lost 6 bases, and 7 bases had no gene match. This CDR3 spans 13 amino acids. The CDR3 sequence: CASRPDRVAEAFF. CDR3 nucleotides: TGTGCCAGTAGACCTGACAGGGTTGCTGAAGCTTTCTTT.

In its sample, this clone was seen once. This chain links TRBV2 with TRBJ1-1; TRBD1 agrees at 9 bases. The CDR3 sequence is 15 residues long. V gave up 6 bases and J gave up 0 bases; unmatched junction bases: 5. From germline, CDR1 is SNHLY and CDR2 FYNNEI. The CDR3 DNA follows: TGTGCCAGCAGAGCAGGACAGGGGATGAACACTGAAGCTTTCTTT. This encodes CASRAGQGMNTEAFF.

In DNA form, the CDR3 reads TGTGCCAGCAGTGAAGGCAGTTCCCTTACTAACTATGGCTACACCTTC. This translates into CASSEGSSLTNYGYTF. The chain has TRBV6-1 and TRBJ1-2; no reliable D call. The CDR3 extends over 16 amino acids. CDR1 and CDR2 from the germline V gene are MNHNS and SASEGT. The ends were cut back, 1 base at V and 0 bases at J, with 12 bases in the middle.

V and J are TRBV18 and TRBJ2-1; 8 bases are a match to TRBD2. With 2 bases clipped from V and 3 bases from J, the junction kept 15 bases outside the gene matches. CDR1 is KGHSH, CDR2 LQKENI, per germline. CDR3 size: 19 residues. CDR3 in amino acids: CASSPSTSGIQGLYNEQFF. In nucleotides, the CDR3 is TGTGCCAGCTCACCATCAACTAGCGGAATACAGGGCCTCTACAATGAGCAGTTCTTC.

This clone was counted once. The chain carries TRBV28 and TRBJ1-5; no firm D call. V gave up 4 bases and J gave up 9 bases, with 16 bases separating them. Germline CDR1 MDHEN, CDR2 SYDVKM. The CDR3 consists of 14 residues. The CDR3 reads CASSWQLFMTPQHF. For the CDR3, the DNA is TGTGCCAGCAGTTGGCAGCTTTTTATGACGCCCCAGCATTTT.

J is TRBJ2-3 and V is TRBV7-8; possibly TRBD2 for D (6 bases). The CDR3 runs 12 residues. The V end was cut by 5 bases, the J end by 6 bases, with 9 bases between. Germline V gene data show CDR1 as SGHVS and CDR2 as FQNEAQ. The CDR3 DNA reads TGTGCCAGCAGCCTCCGGGAGGATACGCAGTATTTT. It specifies CASSLREDTQYF.

This clone was found once. CDR3 nucleotide sequence: TGCGCCAGCAGCCAAGATATGGGACAGGTTACAACTAATGAAAAACTGTTTTTT. It is translated as CASSQDMGQVTTNEKLFF. The chain recombines TRBV4-3 with TRBJ1-4, with 8 positions matching TRBD1. This CDR3 has 18 residues. CDR1 and CDR2 (germline): LGHNA, YSLEER. The ends lost 0 bases at V and 0 bases at J; junction bases unmatched: 6.

The gene calls are TRBV20-1 and TRBJ1-2; no clear D. Trimming stripped 1 base from V and 8 bases from J, with 8 bases between. The length of the CDR3 is 11 residues. Per germline, CDR1 DFQATT and CDR2 SNEGSKA (reference sequence). CDR3 loop: CSARVSEGYTF. The CDR3 DNA reads as TGCAGTGCTAGAGTATCGGAGGGCTACACCTTC.